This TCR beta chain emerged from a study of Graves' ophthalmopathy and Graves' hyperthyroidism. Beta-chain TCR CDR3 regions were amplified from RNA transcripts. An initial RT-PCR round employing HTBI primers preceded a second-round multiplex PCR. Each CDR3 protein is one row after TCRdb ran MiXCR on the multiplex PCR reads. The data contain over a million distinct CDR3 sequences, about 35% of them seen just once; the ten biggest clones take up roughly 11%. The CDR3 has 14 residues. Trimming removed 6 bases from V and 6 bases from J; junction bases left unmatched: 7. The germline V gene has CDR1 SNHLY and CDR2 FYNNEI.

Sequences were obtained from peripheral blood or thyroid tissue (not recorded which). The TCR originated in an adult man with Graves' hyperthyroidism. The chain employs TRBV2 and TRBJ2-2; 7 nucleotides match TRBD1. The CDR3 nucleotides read TGTGCCAGCAGCGTACGACAGGGATCCGGGGAGCTGTTTTTT. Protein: CASSVRQGSGELFF.